This section outlines one T cell receptor (beta chain) sequence together with its context. The target antigen is unknown. The sample is drawn from a study of response to subunit inactivated influenza vaccine. Study-wide findings and caveats: It was the authors' suggestion that each seasonal influenza vaccination recruits few new T cells.

TCRdb fed the RT-PCR reads into MiXCR, producing one record per CDR3 protein. Of around 490,000 distinct CDR3 sequences in the sample, less than 8% were seen once. Specimen: PBMCs from blood, collected approximately 25 months after vaccination. The TCR sequence derives from a man between 50 and 75 years old who received an inactivated influenza vaccine.

The CDR3 here is CASSLESLSLNTEAFF. CDR3 nucleotides: TGCGCCAGCAGCTTGGAGTCTTTAAGCCTTAACACTGAAGCTTTCTTT. The chain employs TRBV5-1 and TRBJ1-1; no clear D. Per germline, CDR1 SGHRS and CDR2 YFSETQ. The V and J ends lost 0 bases and 2 bases respectively, with 14 bases between them. This CDR3 spans 16 amino acids.